A selection of T cell receptor beta chains follows, all from one sample in a study of blood T cell repertoires in COVID-19. Data came from immunoSEQ multiplex PCR; TCRdb stores just in-frame clones and leaves some out. The repertoire holds about 210,000 clones, with roughly four fifths as singletons. The sequenced material came from peripheral blood. All receptors derive from a woman aged 45-59 years with active or convalescent COVID-19. Each CDR3 is given with its conserved first and last residue. Fields, in order: J gene, clone size, D gene, V gene, CDR3 protein, CDR3 DNA. A D gene is named only where the DNA matches it firmly. Clone size is shown for a subset of rows, as once, few, many or a class of expanded clone.

>TRBJ1-2|NA|NA|TRBV4-1
CASRIDTGYGYTF
TGCGCCAGCCGCATTGATACAGGCTATGGCTACACCTTC
>TRBJ1-1|NA|NA|TRBV7-9
CASSLVAGNTEAFF
TGTGCCAGCAGCTTAGTGGCAGGTAACACTGAAGCTTTCTTT
>TRBJ1-2|few|NA|TRBV19
CASSSSGTAYGYTF
TGTGCCAGTAGTAGCAGCGGGACGGCGTATGGCTACACCTTC
>TRBJ2-2|NA|TRBD1|TRBV5-4
CASSLTGVRELFF
TGTGCCAGCAGCTTAACAGGGGTCCGGGAGCTGTTTTTT
>TRBJ2-7|NA|NA|TRBV21-1
CASSASWGGGRTSYEQYF
TGTGCCAGCAGCGCTTCCTGGGGTGGCGGGAGGACCTCCTACGAGCAGTACTTC
>TRBJ1-1|NA|TRBD1|TRBV12-5
CASGLGQGAIMNTEAFF
TGTGCTAGTGGTTTGGGCCAGGGGGCCATCATGAACACTGAAGCTTTCTTT
>TRBJ1-5|NA|NA|TRBV2
CASGDGPSGQPQHF
TGTGCCAGCGGAGACGGCCCGAGTGGTCAGCCCCAGCATTTT
>TRBJ1-2|NA|NA|TRBV7-6
CASSLGPGAGYTF
TGTGCCAGCAGCTTAGGTCCAGGGGCTGGCTACACCTTC
>TRBJ1-2|NA|TRBD1|TRBV2
CASSTGTGNINYGYTF
TGTGCCAGCAGCACCGGGACAGGGAATATCAACTATGGCTACACCTTC
>TRBJ1-6|NA|NA|TRBV6-1
CASSDAGIGSPLHF
TGTGCCAGCAGTGACGCAGGGATCGGGTCACCCCTCCACTTT
>TRBJ1-6|NA|NA|TRBV2
CASGPEGRPNSPLHF
TGTGCCAGCGGTCCGGAGGGCCGGCCTAATTCACCCCTCCACTTT
>TRBJ2-2|once|TRBD2|TRBV7-2
CASSRDYRTGELFF
TGTGCCAGCAGCCGGGACTACCGTACCGGGGAGCTGTTTTTT
>TRBJ2-5|NA|TRBD2|TRBV5-5
CASSLVTAGVWKTQYF
TGTGCCAGCAGCTTGGTTACGGCGGGAGTATGGAAGACCCAGTACTTC
>TRBJ2-1|few|NA|TRBV28
CASSSGLRDNEQFF
TGTGCCAGCAGCTCGGGACTCCGCGACAATGAGCAGTTCTTC
>TRBJ2-1|NA|TRBD1|TRBV19
CASSLGQSSYNEQFF
TGTGCCAGTAGCTTGGGACAGAGCTCCTACAATGAGCAGTTCTTC
>TRBJ2-1|NA|TRBD1|TRBV5-1
CASSYLGTGAYNEQFF
TGCGCCAGCAGCTACCTCGGGACAGGGGCCTACAATGAGCAGTTCTTC
>TRBJ1-1|NA|NA|TRBV18
CASSPQGKAEAFF
TGTGCCAGCTCACCGCAGGGGAAGGCTGAAGCTTTCTTT
>TRBJ2-3|NA|TRBD2|TRBV6-1
CASSEVEGLADPRGDTQYF
TGTGCCAGCAGTGAAGTGGAAGGCCTAGCGGACCCCCGGGGAGATACGCAGTATTTT
>TRBJ2-1|NA|TRBD1|TRBV5-1
CASSLVTQGAYNEQFF
TGCGCCAGCAGCTTGGTCACCCAGGGGGCCTACAATGAGCAGTTCTTC
>TRBJ2-2|NA|TRBD1|TRBV19
CASRTGVRSTGELFF
TGTGCCAGCAGGACAGGGGTCCGGAGCACCGGGGAGCTGTTTTTT
>TRBJ1-4|NA|TRBD1|TRBV18
CASSPRTGRNEKLFF
TGTGCCAGCTCACCAAGGACAGGACGAAATGAAAAACTGTTTTTT
>TRBJ1-6|few|NA|TRBV2
CASRSDIGGYNSPLHF
TGTGCCAGCAGGTCGGATATAGGGGGCTATAATTCACCCCTCCACTTT
>TRBJ2-5|NA|TRBD1|TRBV5-4
CASSGRTGFQETQYF
TGTGCCAGCAGCGGAAGGACAGGGTTTCAAGAGACCCAGTACTTC
>TRBJ2-3|NA|NA|TRBV6-2/TRBV6-3
CASSYSIEVDTQYF
TGTGCCAGCAGTTACTCGATAGAAGTAGATACGCAGTATTTT
>TRBJ2-3|NA|NA|TRBV29-1
CSVIGLVTDTQYF
TGCAGCGTTATCGGACTCGTCACAGATACGCAGTATTTT
>TRBJ1-1|NA|TRBD1|TRBV28
CASSLETGKALGAFF
TGTGCCAGCAGTTTAGAGACAGGGAAGGCTTTGGGAGCTTTCTTT
>TRBJ1-6|NA|TRBD1|TRBV7-2
CASSSQTGVNSPLHF
TGTGCCAGCAGCTCGCAAACAGGGGTTAATTCACCCCTCCACTTT
>TRBJ2-1|NA|TRBD2|TRBV28
CASSFAGGPSNEQFF
TGTGCCAGCAGTTTTGCGGGGGGGCCTAGCAATGAGCAGTTCTTC
>TRBJ2-2|NA|NA|TRBV29-1
CSVEGGGTGELFF
TGCAGCGTTGAGGGGGGTGGCACCGGGGAGCTGTTTTTT
>TRBJ2-7|NA|NA|TRBV3-1/TRBV3-2
CASSIQARSSYEQYF
TGTGCCAGCAGCATACAGGCGAGGTCATCCTACGAGCAGTACTTC
>TRBJ1-6|NA|TRBD1|TRBV5-1
CASSWGQGAPLHF
TGCGCCAGCAGCTGGGGACAGGGAGCACCCCTCCACTTT
>TRBJ2-7|NA|NA|TRBV7-6
CASSSGIKNEQYF
TGTGCCAGCAGCTCCGGGATTAAGAACGAGCAGTACTTC
>TRBJ2-1|NA|TRBD1|TRBV29-1
CSARTGGFNEQFF
TGCAGCGCCCGGACAGGGGGCTTCAATGAGCAGTTCTTC
>TRBJ1-3|NA|TRBD1|TRBV19
CASSPRPGTGIGPGNTIYF
TGTGCCAGTAGTCCGCGACCCGGGACAGGGATCGGACCTGGAAACACCATATATTTT
>TRBJ1-2|NA|NA|TRBV11-2
CASSLVSRDNYGYTF
TGTGCCAGCAGCTTAGTCTCCAGGGATAACTATGGCTACACCTTC
>TRBJ1-4|NA|TRBD1|TRBV7-9
CASSPTGGDEKLFF
TGTGCCAGCAGCCCGACAGGGGGCGATGAAAAACTGTTTTTT
>TRBJ2-5|NA|TRBD1|TRBV6-5
CASKVGQGKETQYF
TGTGCCAGCAAAGTGGGACAGGGCAAAGAGACCCAGTACTTC
>TRBJ1-2|NA|NA|TRBV7-8
CASSSSTATYGYTF
TGTGCCAGCAGCTCGTCGACAGCTACCTATGGCTACACCTTC
>TRBJ2-2|NA|NA|TRBV5-1
CASSFDAEAGELFF
TGCGCCAGCAGCTTTGACGCGGAGGCCGGGGAGCTGTTTTTT
>TRBJ1-1|NA|NA|TRBV6-5
CASTDPTTEAFF
TGTGCCAGCACCGACCCGACAACCGAAGCTTTCTTT
>TRBJ2-5|NA|TRBD2|TRBV28
CASSLSGRETQYF
TGTGCCAGCAGTCTTAGCGGGAGAGAGACCCAGTACTTC
>TRBJ2-1|NA|NA|TRBV6-5
CASSAGAVNEQFF
TGTGCCAGCTCGGCGGGGGCGGTAAATGAGCAGTTCTTC